The T cell receptor beta chain under discussion was sequenced for a study of vaccination and CD4 T cells after COVID-19 (dated by TCRdb to 2022 to 2024). With respect to the entire study: In the convalescent cohort there were six males and four females, among whom were two Hispanic individuals, seven Caucasians, two Asians and one multiracial person. Control cultures received a CEFX viral epitope pool as the positive control, an HIV-1 Nef peptide pool as the negative control, or no peptide. Post-COVID blood samples were collected from convalescent patients a median of roughly 100 days after diagnosis, with a range of roughly 30 to 170 days. The spike-specific CD4+ TCR repertoire was compared before and after mRNA vaccination in over nine COVID-19 convalescent patients and several infection-naive healthy vaccine recipients. Participants got two doses of the Pfizer-BioNTech BNT162b2 vaccine (n=8) or two doses of the Moderna mRNA-1273 vaccine (n=2). Post-vaccine blood samples were obtained a median of roughly 75 days after the second vaccine dose, with a range of roughly 13 to 250 days. Culture stimuli were overlapping spike peptide pools from SARS-CoV-2 and from the common cold coronaviruses HCoV-NL63, HCoV-OC43 and HCoV-229E.

Library prep was done by PCR. DNA from cultured CD4+ T cells was subjected to TCR sequencing with the Oncomine TCR Beta short-read assay at the Johns Hopkins FTIC core. The QIAamp micro DNA kit was used to extract genomic DNA from the cultured CD4+ T cells. The Oncomine TCR Beta libraries from cultured CD4+ T cells were pooled using unique dual indexes and then sequenced on an Illumina iSeq 100. The source study handled its data this way. Non-productive sequences were removed, and CDR3s that did not start with C, did not end with F or W, or were shorter than 7 amino acids were discarded. Antigen-specific clonotypes were identified using the MANAFEST web application through comparison of peptide-stimulated wells with reference and other culture wells. An FDR below 0.05, an odds ratio above 5, and a productive frequency above 0.1% in at least two of three replicate wells were required for clones to be considered positive. A clonotype was classed as cross-reactive if the clonotype showed significant expansion both in SARS-CoV-2 spike wells and in at least one common cold coronavirus spike condition. CDR3 homology was assessed with Levenshtein distances (stringdist) and unrooted phylogenetic trees (ape) in R version 3.6.1. The public sequencing data were trimmed at Q25 with fastp and processed into clonotypes with MiXCR by TCRdb, which kept only in-frame beta chains. Each CDR3 protein appears once, grouped with its most common genes and DNA. These V and J calls rely on TCRdb rather than the paper's analysis. The sample table shows about 20,000 distinct CDR3 sequences, and around 39% are seen once. Around 18% of the sample comes from the top ten.

Reading the label with the study, this specimen's treatment or condition is: roughly 10-day PBMC culture with coronavirus spike peptide pools or control peptides (ViraFEST assay). The study used the ViraFEST assay, which expanded antigen-specific T cells with peptide pools and then identified expanded clonotypes by TCR sequencing. Healthy vaccine recipients had no prior SARS-CoV-2 infection, confirmed by negative nucleocapsid antibody tests before and after vaccination. Fewer than 2.5 million PBMCs per well were cultured in IMDM with approximately 5% human AB serum and approximately 10 IU/ml IL-2, plus 10 ug/ml peptide pools. On days 3 and 7, half of the culture medium was replaced with fresh IL-2-containing medium. After 10 days of culture, CD4+ T cells were isolated by negative selection with the EasySep CD4+ T cell isolation kit. PBMCs were separated from whole blood using Ficoll-Paque Plus gradient centrifugation and then either used fresh or cryopreserved at -140C. Each culture condition was generally run in triplicate wells.

The junction carries 15 bases between V and J, which are trimmed by 3 bases and 6 bases respectively. Via the germline V gene (reference sequence), CDR1 is DFQATT and CDR2 SNEGSKA. Its CDR3 holds 14 amino acids, cysteine through phenylalanine. Of the read, only the CDR3 DNA is kept; its 42 bases are in frame from base 1. A remark on this clonotype: Its specific antigen is unknown. No much larger clonotype is one base removed from it; base qualities were not supplied.

Overall study results and their limits: Among convalescent patients, a median roughly 90% of the SARS-CoV-2-reactive clones seen after vaccination appeared only after vaccination, which suggests priming specific to the vaccine. In convalescent patients, nearly all vaccine-specific clones (304 of 307) were found to be mono-reactive for SARS-CoV-2 spike rather than cross-reactive with common cold coronaviruses. Although the median number of SARS-CoV-2-reactive clonotypes went up from approximately 20 after infection to 30 to 45 after vaccination, the increase was not significant. Relatively few convalescent patients were included in the study, and early timepoints after natural infection were not analyzed.

The sample here was CD4+ T cells from blood, cultured in vitro, taken before SARS-CoV-2 vaccination. Rearrangement joined TRBV20-1 to TRBJ2-1; the D gene cannot be resolved beyond TRBD1 or TRBD2, each matching 6 bases. The sequence came from a human donor who received a COVID-19 vaccine. This receptor has the CDR3 CSASEGGEGNEQFF. DNA sequence: TGCAGTGCTAGTGAGGGGGGCGAGGGCAATGAGCAGTTCTTC.